This T cell receptor (beta chain) was profiled in a study of shared clonotypes between healthy human individuals. Study-level findings and limits: Depth was large, yet rarefaction showed that sorted-subset sequencing was incomplete. Sharing of clonotypes among donors was expected to vary with sequencing depth.

As concerns this clone: What it binds is unknown.

Evenly divided among several immunoSEQ plates was the genomic DNA of each subset. Sequencing was performed with immunoSEQ multiplex PCR; in TCRdb, only in-frame clones are kept and a portion is missing. The table shows millions of clones, with about 92% occurring only once. In germline, CDR1 is LNHDA, CDR2 SQIVND (reference sequence). The CDR3 is made up of 13 amino acids. Deletions cut 5 bases from V and 5 bases from J, with 12 bases between. Memory CD4+ cells were the fraction left after CD45RA+ naive selection. The clonotype was recovered from a man aged 18 to 35 in good health. Sequenced sample: naive CD4+ T cells sorted from blood. Subset: CD45RA+ positively selected. V usage is TRBV19 and J usage is TRBJ2-5; D is ambiguous. The CDR3 here is CASSGRSVETQYF. The CDR3 DNA sequence: TGTGCCAGTAGTGGGCGAAGTGTGGAGACCCAGTACTTC.